This note documents a single T cell receptor (beta chain) sequence. A universal primer binding site was introduced by template switching. The final cDNA contained unique molecular identifiers. One entry per CDR3 protein, called by TCRdb with MiXCR from the 5' RACE reads. Altogether 450,000 or so distinct CDR3 sequences are present, roughly a quarter being singletons, with the ten largest covering around 3%. This sample is drawn from a study of identical twins. Germline V gives CDR1 ENHRY, CDR2 SYGVKD. V was pared by 0 bases and J by 0 bases, with 9 bases between. The length of the CDR3 is 17 residues. This sample was shared with a second study, whose subject was T cells expressing NK-cell markers. According to that study: In several donors, dominant CD3+CD56+NKG2C+ clones formed about 1.0-7.5% of CD8+ cells. Specificity for HCMV among expanded NKG2C+ T cell clones was not established.

The source of this sequence is a woman aged 18-29 years in good health. The rearrangement uses TRBV10-3 and TRBJ1-6; tentatively, D is TRBD1 (6 bases). The sequenced material came from CD4+ T cells sorted from blood. CDR3 sequence: CAISESDSSSYNSPLHF. Written as DNA, the CDR3 is TGTGCCATCAGTGAGTCGGACAGCAGCTCCTATAATTCACCCCTCCACTTT.